The next 24 T cell receptor beta chains were all read from a single sample in a study of T cell responses to AZD1222 COVID-19 vaccine. TCRdb's copy holds only in-frame clones and misses some; the assay was immunoSEQ multiplex PCR. The profile shows around 130,000 clones, around 90% of them singletons. The sample in question was peripheral blood, obtained 28 days after the second dose of the MenACWY control vaccine. All receptors come from an adult who received the MenACWY meningococcal vaccine as a control.

The V gene is TRBV6-6, the J gene TRBJ2-6; 8 bases match TRBD1. J was trimmed by 4 bases and V by 5 bases; bases with no gene match: 10. The CDR3 totals 17 residues. Germline V gene data show CDR1 as MNHNY and CDR2 as SVGAGI (reference sequence). The chain's CDR3 is CASSPTSRGPGANVLTF. The CDR3 region has the DNA TGTGCCAGCAGTCCCACTAGCAGGGGGCCCGGGGCCAACGTCCTGACTTTC.

The chain recombines TRBV5-6 with TRBJ2-3; D call uncertain. With 1 base removed from V and 4 bases from J, the gap between germline ends came to 10 bases. Germline V gives CDR1 SGHDT, CDR2 YYEEEE. The CDR3 has 14 residues. The CDR3: CASSLSLAADTQYF. The CDR3 DNA reads TGTGCCAGCAGCTTGTCTCTCGCCGCAGATACGCAGTATTTT. The whole variable domain, remainder taken from reference TRBV5-6 and TRBJ2-3, is DAGVTQSPTHLIKTRGQQVTLRCSPKSGHDTVSWYQQALGQGPQFIFQYYEEEERQRGNFPDRFSGHQFPNYSSELNVNALLLGDSALYLCASSLSLAADTQYFGPGTRLTVL.

The chain has TRBV18 and TRBJ1-2; D remains unclear. V lost 4 bases and J lost 3, with 12 bases in between. This CDR3 region has 14 residues. Germline V CDR1 and CDR2: KGHSH, LQKENI. The CDR3 is CASSQGTVDYGYTF. The CDR3 DNA follows: TGTGCCAGCTCACAGGGAACGGTAGACTATGGCTACACCTTC. Supplemented by reference TRBV18 and TRBJ1-2, the full variable domain reads NAGVMQNPRHLVRRRGQEARLRCSPMKGHSHVYWYRQLPEEGLKFMVYLQKENIIDESGMPKERFSAEFPKEGPSILRIQQVVRGDSAAYFCASSQGTVDYGYTFGSGTRLTVV.

J is TRBJ2-7 and V is TRBV25-1; D might be TRBD1 (6 bases). V gave up 5 bases and J gave up 0 bases, with 14 bases separating them. CDR3 length: 15 amino acids. CDR1 is MGHDK, CDR2 SYGVNS, per germline. CDR3 in amino acids: CASSPRTGSSYEQYF. The DNA of the CDR3 is TGTGCCAGCAGTCCCAGAACAGGGTCCTCCTACGAGCAGTACTTC.

This clone has just one count. V usage is TRBV6-5 and J usage is TRBJ1-2; D is uncertain. This CDR3 region has 15 residues. CDR1 and CDR2 (germline): MNHEY, SVGAGI. V dropped 6 bases and J dropped 0 bases, with 14 bases sitting between them. For the CDR3, the DNA is TGTGCCAGCAGGCCCGACTTTGATGCTAACTATGGCTACACCTTC. Translated: CASRPDFDANYGYTF.

This rearrangement joins TRBV27 to TRBJ2-7, with D perhaps assigned TRBD1 or TRBD2 (7 bases each). The germline V gene encodes CDR1 MNHEY and CDR2 SMNVEV (reference sequence). V shed 6 bases and J shed 6 bases, with 21 bases lying between them. CDR3 size: 15 residues. The CDR3, as DNA: TGTGCCAGCAGGCCTTATCAGGGGGGGGTGGGCGAGCAGTACTTC. Its translation is CASRPYQGGVGEQYF.

J is TRBJ1-3 and V is TRBV7-8; no clear D gene. There are 15 residues in the CDR3. The V gene's germline CDR1 is SGHVS and CDR2 FQNEAQ. Trimming left V 4 bases short and J 0 bases short, with 10 bases between. This CDR3 reads CASSWRGSSGNTIYF. Here the CDR3 DNA reads TGTGCCAGCAGCTGGAGAGGAAGCTCTGGAAACACCATATATTTT. Full variable domain (rest looked up from reference TRBV7-8 and TRBJ1-3): GAGVSQSPRYKVAKRGQDVALRCDPISGHVSLFWYQQALGQGPEFLTYFQNEAQLDKSGLPSDRFFAERPEGSVSTLKIQRTQQEDSAVYLCASSWRGSSGNTIYFGEGSWLTVV.

The rearrangement links TRBV4-3 to TRBJ1-6; TRBD1 is a possible D gene (5 bases). V lost 0 bases and J 7 bases, leaving 10 bases between the germline ends. The CDR3 contains 15 residues. Per the germline V gene, CDR1 is LGHNA and CDR2 is YSLEER. This CDR3 reads CASSQEDSGNSPLHF. CDR3 DNA sequence: TGCGCCAGCAGCCAAGAAGACAGCGGGAATTCACCCCTCCACTTT.

The chain is built from TRBV2 and TRBJ1-6, with 8 bases matching TRBD1. Germline lookup yields CDR1 SNHLY and CDR2 FYNNEI. CDR3 size: 14 residues. The V gene end was trimmed by 6 bases and the J gene end by 8 bases; junction bases not matched to a gene: 6. CDR3 protein: CASSGQGSYSPLHF. The DNA for the CDR3 is TGTGCCAGCAGCGGACAGGGATCTTATTCACCCCTCCACTTT.

The gene calls are TRBV4-3 and TRBJ1-5; perhaps TRBD1 as D (5 bases). The CDR3 runs 16 residues. CDR1 and CDR2 from the germline V gene are LGHNA and YSLEER. Trimming stripped 0 bases from V and 1 base from J, with 10 bases between. The CDR3 loop is CASSQDWAGSNQPQHF. The CDR3 nucleotides are TGCGCCAGCAGCCAAGATTGGGCAGGGAGCAATCAGCCCCAGCATTTT.

The chain has TRBV7-9 and TRBJ2-3; D is tentatively TRBD1 or TRBD2 (5 bases each). The CDR3 has 13 amino acids. The V end was cut by 5 bases, the J end by 5 bases, with 11 bases between. Per germline, CDR1 SEHNR and CDR2 FQNEAQ (reference sequence). CDR3: CASSDRGIDTQYF. The CDR3 DNA is TGTGCCAGCAGCGACAGAGGGATAGATACGCAGTATTTT.

The chain is built from TRBV6-5 and TRBJ2-3; D unresolved. CDR3 length: 15 amino acids. CDR1 is MNHEY and CDR2 is SVGAGI in the germline V gene. V was clipped by 2 bases and J by 0 bases, with 9 bases between them. The CDR3, as DNA: TGTGCCAGCAGTTACGACGGCCCTAGCACAGATACGCAGTATTTT. Protein product: CASSYDGPSTDTQYF.

The rearrangement uses TRBV7-9 and TRBJ1-4; possible D gene TRBD1, 5 bases. The germline V and J ends were trimmed by 4 bases and 7 bases, with 16 bases remaining between them. CDR3 size: 15 residues. The germline V gene has CDR1 SEHNR and CDR2 FQNEAQ (reference sequence). The CDR3 nucleotides read TGTGCCAGCAGCTCGGACGGGGCGAGGGGTGAAAAACTGTTTTTT. Translated, it gives CASSSDGARGEKLFF.

The rearrangement uses TRBV15 and TRBJ2-1; unclear D gene. Trimming shortened V by 3 bases and J by 8 bases, and 11 bases separated the two germline ends. There are 13 residues in the CDR3. The germline gives CDR1 LNHNV, CDR2 YYDKDF (reference sequence). The CDR3 coding sequence is TGTGCCACCAGCAGCCTAGAGGCAGATGAGCAGTTCTTC. Translation gives CATSSLEADEQFF.

The chain combines TRBV28 with TRBJ1-3; D possibly corresponds to TRBD1 (6 bases). The ends were cut back, 4 bases at V and 0 bases at J, with 16 bases in the middle. The CDR3 contains 17 residues. Germline V gene sequence: CDR1 MDHEN, CDR2 SYDVKM. The CDR3 loop reads CASSSSLGQSSGNTIYF. CDR3 coding DNA: TGTGCCAGCAGTTCCTCCTTAGGACAGAGCTCTGGAAACACCATATATTTT.

V gene TRBV29-1 combines with J gene TRBJ2-3, with D tentatively TRBD1 or TRBD2 (5 bases each). CDR1 SQVTM and CDR2 ANQGSEA come from the germline V gene. CDR3 size: 12 residues. V gave up 4 bases and J gave up 9 bases, with 14 bases separating them. This CDR3 is CSVARDVRTQYF. In nucleotides, the CDR3 is TGCAGCGTTGCCCGGGACGTCCGGACGCAGTATTTT.

The chain recombines TRBV5-1 with TRBJ1-3; D not certain. CDR1 is SGHRS and CDR2 is YFSETQ in the germline V gene. The germline V and J ends were trimmed by 0 bases and 0 bases, with 10 bases remaining between them. There are 16 residues in the CDR3. The CDR3 nucleotides are TGCGCCAGCAGCTTGGAGGGCCCCAGCTCTGGAAACACCATATATTTT. As protein: CASSLEGPSSGNTIYF.

This clone was counted only a few times. The chain is built from TRBV7-9 and TRBJ1-4; D may be TRBD1 (6 bases). The length of the CDR3 is 14 residues. Trimming cost V 5 bases and J 8 bases, with 15 bases left between them. Germline CDR1 and CDR2: SEHNR and FQNEAQ (reference sequence). CDR3 bases: TGTGCCAGCAGCACGAACAGGGTTCGGGAAAAACTGTTTTTT. It specifies CASSTNRVREKLFF.

CDR3 nucleotides: TGTGCCAGCAGTTCGGACAGGGTGGACTATGGCTACACCTTC. The encoded protein is CASSSDRVDYGYTF. The chain recombines TRBV27 with TRBJ1-2; 8 bases line up with TRBD1. CDR3 length: 14 amino acids. V trimming: 4 bases; J trimming: 3 bases; junction bases outside the gene matches: 4. The germline V gene has CDR1 MNHEY and CDR2 SMNVEV (reference sequence).

The sample holds many counts of this clone. The V gene is TRBV4-2, the J gene TRBJ2-3; 10 nucleotides agree with TRBD2. The CDR3 is 16 residues long. J gave up 1 base and V 0 bases, and 1 base lay outside the gene matches. Per germline, CDR1 LGHNA and CDR2 YNFKEQ. The CDR3 loop is CASSQDLAGGTDTQYF. CDR3 nucleotides: TGTGCCAGCAGCCAAGATCTAGCGGGGGGCACAGATACGCAGTATTTT.

V gene TRBV3-1 (or the pseudogene TRBV3-2) combines with J gene TRBJ1-5; 7 nucleotides line up with TRBD1. V shed 0 bases, J shed 6 bases, and the junction held 5 bases outside the gene matches. This CDR3 is 15 amino acids long. CDR1 is LGHDT and CDR2 is YNNKEL in the germline V gene (reference sequence). The CDR3 DNA reads as TGTGCCAGCAGCCAAGAAGACAGGGTTTCTCAGCCCCAGCATTTT. As protein: CASSQEDRVSQPQHF.

This chain uses TRBV30 with TRBJ1-2, with TRBD1 matching 10 bases. This CDR3 is built from 14 residues. The germline V gene encodes CDR1 GTSNPN and CDR2 SVGIG (reference sequence). Unmatched junction bases numbered 2, after V lost 2 bases and J lost 2 bases. The CDR3 DNA reads as TGTGCCTGGAGTTTGGGACAGGGGAACTATGGCTACACCTTC. Translated, it gives CAWSLGQGNYGYTF.

A single count supports this clone. This chain links TRBV19 with TRBJ2-3; 10 positions match TRBD1. The CDR3 covers 15 residues. Looked up from germline, CDR1 is LNHDA and CDR2 is SQIVND (reference sequence). V trimming: 9 bases; J trimming: 4 bases; junction bases outside the gene matches: 10. The CDR3 sequence is CASRQGASSADTQYF. CDR3 sequence (DNA): TGTGCCAGCAGACAGGGGGCGTCCTCCGCAGATACGCAGTATTTT.

This chain connects TRBV19 to TRBJ1-2; D is undetermined. V gave up 5 bases and J gave up 3 bases, with 4 bases separating them. The CDR3 consists of 11 residues. Germline V gene data show CDR1 as LNHDA and CDR2 as SQIVND (reference sequence). The CDR3 is CASSGDYGYTF. CDR3 DNA sequence: TGTGCCAGTAGTGGGGACTATGGCTACACCTTC.